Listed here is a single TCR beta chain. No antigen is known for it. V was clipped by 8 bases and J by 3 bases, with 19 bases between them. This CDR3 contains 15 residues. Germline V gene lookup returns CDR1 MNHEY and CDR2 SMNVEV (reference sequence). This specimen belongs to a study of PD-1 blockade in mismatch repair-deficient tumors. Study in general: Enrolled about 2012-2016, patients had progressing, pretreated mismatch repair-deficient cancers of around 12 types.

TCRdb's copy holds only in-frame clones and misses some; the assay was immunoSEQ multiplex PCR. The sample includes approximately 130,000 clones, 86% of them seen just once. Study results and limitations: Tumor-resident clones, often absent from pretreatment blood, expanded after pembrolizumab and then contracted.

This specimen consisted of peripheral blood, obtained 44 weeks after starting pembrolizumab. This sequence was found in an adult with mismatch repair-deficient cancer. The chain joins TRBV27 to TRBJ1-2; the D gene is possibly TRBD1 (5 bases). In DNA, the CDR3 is TGTGCCAGCCTACCTCGGCGGGACCCTCACTATGGCTACACCTTC. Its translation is CASLPRRDPHYGYTF.